The clone carrying this T cell receptor (beta chain) was counted many times. The data belong to a study of cytomegalovirus exposure and HLA in healthy donors. The CDR3 is 16 amino acids. J lost 2 bases, V lost 6 bases, and 11 bases had no gene match. Germline V CDR1 and CDR2: MNHEY, SMNVEV (reference sequence). The method was immunoSEQ multiplex PCR; TCRdb's version includes in-frame clones alone and lacks a portion of them. In the table there are about 150,000 clones, roughly 87% of which are singletons. The specimen was PBMCs. The receptor's source is a young woman in good health and CMV-seropositive. The J gene is TRBJ2-3, the V gene TRBV27; 7 bases map to TRBD2. The CDR3 protein is CASSRGLAVNTDTQYF. CDR3 sequence (DNA): TGTGCCAGCAGCCGTGGTCTAGCGGTTAACACAGATACGCAGTATTTT.